This T cell receptor (beta chain) was found in a study of preoperative IRX-2 immunotherapy in early breast cancer. Treatment reported: preoperative locoregional IRX-2 cytokine immunotherapy. This phase Ib study tested locoregional IRX-2 cytokine immunotherapy given before surgery. The protocol was immunoSEQ multiplex PCR, while the TCRdb copy is restricted to in-frame clones and leaves out a portion. The sample records about 98,000 clones, roughly 85% being singletons. Regarding this clone: Other DNA sequences from this sample encode an identical CDR3 as well.

Source: tumor tissue, taken after IRX-2 immunotherapy. This sequence was found in a human donor with breast cancer.

The CDR3 bases are TGTGCCAGCAGCTTAGGATTAAGCACAGATACGCAGTATTTT. Translated, it gives CASSLGLSTDTQYF. The chain is built from TRBV11-3 and TRBJ2-3; no clear D. Trimming removed 1 base at V and 0 bases at J, with 5 bases between. The CDR3 contains 14 residues. Germline-derived CDR1 and CDR2 are SGHNT and YENEEA.